Below are 21 T cell receptor beta chains sequenced from a single sample in a study of chemoradiotherapy in HPV16-positive cancers. Libraries were prepared by immunoSEQ multiplex PCR; TCRdb keeps only in-frame clonotypes and omits some of them. Of approximately 58,000 clones in the sample, 90% were seen once. This specimen was blood, taken from a patient who underwent chemoradiotherapy. The receptors derive from a human donor with HPV-associated anogenital cancer.

The CDR3 coding sequence is TGTGCCAGCAGCTCAAGTGGCACAGAGACCCAGTACTTC. It yields the protein CASSSSGTETQYF. This rearrangement joins TRBV9 to TRBJ2-5; D gene unclear. V was shortened by 4 bases and J by 4 bases, with 11 bases between the two germline ends. This CDR3 spans 13 amino acids. The germline V gene encodes CDR1 SGDLS and CDR2 YYNGEE.

As concerns this clone: The junction does not match germline at one end; this may be a read error. CDR3 residues: CASSPGGDAQNF. CDR3 nucleotide sequence: TGCGCCAGCAGTCCGGGAGGGGACGCGCAGAACTTC. The chain recombines TRBV10-2 with TRBJ2-7, with 8 bases that match TRBD2. CDR3 length equals 12 residues. Germline values: CDR1 WSHSY, CDR2 SAAADI.

This chain links TRBV5-1 with TRBJ1-1; 7 positions match TRBD1. The CDR3 is 16 residues long. Unmatched junction bases numbered 13, after V lost 4 bases and J lost 4 bases. CDR1 and CDR2 (germline): SGHRS, YFSETQ. The CDR3 is CASSRAQGGAGTEAFF. DNA of the CDR3: TGCGCCAGCAGCCGAGCCCAGGGGGGCGCGGGCACTGAAGCTTTCTTT.

The chain carries TRBV18 and TRBJ2-3; 8 nucleotides line up with TRBD2. CDR1 KGHSH and CDR2 LQKENI come from the germline V gene. This CDR3 region has 20 residues. V shed 2 bases and J 1 base; nucleotides not matched to a gene: 17. Written as DNA, the CDR3 is TGTGCCAGCTCACCAAGGCTAATTAGCGGGACTACCAGGGGCACAGATACGCAGTATTTT. Amino acid sequence: CASSPRLISGTTRGTDTQYF.

The chain recombines TRBV7-2 with TRBJ2-1, with D possibly called TRBD1 or TRBD2 (5 bases each). Germline assignment: CDR1 SGHTA and CDR2 FQGNSA. V lost 5 bases and J lost 9, with 17 bases in between. This CDR3 spans 14 amino acids. CDR3 DNA sequence: TGTGCCAGCAGCCCCCGGGACGGCCGAAGTGAGCAGTTCTTC. Its protein product is CASSPRDGRSEQFF.

In its sample, this clone is medium-sized. V usage is TRBV2 and J usage is TRBJ2-7; D is perhaps TRBD1 (6 bases). Germline-derived CDR1 and CDR2 are SNHLY and FYNNEI. With 7 bases removed from V and 9 bases from J, the gap between germline ends came to 31 bases. This CDR3 region has 17 residues. The CDR3 coding sequence is TGTGCCAGCATTGACCCCCAAAACGCAGGGGTCTTCTCAGGGCAGTACTTC. Translation gives CASIDPQNAGVFSGQYF. The complete variable domain, with remaining parts taken from reference TRBV2 and TRBJ2-7, reads EPEVTQTPSHQVTQMGQEVILRCVPISNHLYFYWYRQILGQKVEFLVSFYNNEISEKSEIFDDQFSVERPDGSNFTLKIRSTKLEDSAMYFCASIDPQNAGVFSGQYFGPGTRLTVT.

The V gene is TRBV30, the J gene TRBJ2-7; D is perhaps TRBD2 (5 bases). Germline loops: CDR1 GTSNPN, CDR2 SVGIG (reference sequence). Deletions cut 3 bases from V and 5 bases from J, with 8 bases between. The CDR3 has 11 residues. The CDR3: CAWSLLDEQYF. In DNA, the CDR3 is TGTGCCTGGAGCTTACTAGACGAGCAGTACTTC.

The V gene is TRBV5-1, the J gene TRBJ2-7, with a possible D match to TRBD1 (6 bases). V was pared by 3 bases and J by 2 bases, with 15 bases between. The CDR3 is 15 amino acids. From germline, CDR1 is SGHRS and CDR2 YFSETQ. The CDR3 DNA is TGCGCCAGCAGCTCCCAGGGACACCTAACCTACGAGCAGTACTTC. Residues: CASSSQGHLTYEQYF.

The CDR3 DNA reads as TGTGCCTGGAGTGGGGACAGGGGGCACGAGCAGTACTTC. It codes for CAWSGDRGHEQYF. This sequence joins TRBV30 and TRBJ2-7; 12 bases line up with TRBD1. Trimming cost V 1 base and J 5 bases; bases outside gene matches: 0. The CDR3 has 13 residues. Germline V CDR1 and CDR2: GTSNPN, SVGIG (reference sequence).

The chain links TRBV5-6 to TRBJ2-7, with 10 bases aligning to TRBD1. V shed 4 bases and J 5 bases; nucleotides not matched to a gene: 9. The V gene's germline CDR1 is SGHDT and CDR2 YYEEEE. The CDR3 consists of 15 residues. CDR3 loop: CASSELTGGPHEQYF. The CDR3 bases are TGTGCCAGCAGCGAACTGACAGGGGGCCCGCACGAGCAGTACTTC.

The chain carries TRBV25-1 and TRBJ2-4, with D hard to call. CDR3 length: 11 amino acids. The germline CDR1 and CDR2 sequences are MGHDK and SYGVNS. Trimming left V 6 bases short and J 6 bases short, with 6 bases between. The CDR3 DNA sequence: TGTGCCAGCAGGGCGGTAAACATTCAGTACTTC. It codes for CASRAVNIQYF.

J is TRBJ1-1 and V is TRBV9; perhaps TRBD1 as D (6 bases). The V end lost 4 bases, the J end lost 1 base, and 14 bases lay between the germline ends. Germline V gene data show CDR1 as SGDLS and CDR2 as YYNGEE. CDR3 size: 15 residues. CDR3 DNA: TGTGCCAGCAGCCAGACCCCGGGGGCGAACACTGAAGCTTTCTTT. Its protein is CASSQTPGANTEAFF. The full variable domain, its missing parts supplied by reference TRBV9 and TRBJ1-1, is DSGVTQTPKHLITATGQRVTLRCSPRSGDLSVYWYQQSLDQGLQFLIQYYNGEERAKGNILERFSAQQFPDLHSELNLSSLELGDSALYFCASSQTPGANTEAFFGQGTRLTVV.

This chain connects TRBV6-6 to TRBJ1-5; perhaps TRBD1 as D (5 bases). This CDR3 spans 11 amino acids. V lost 6 bases to trimming and J lost 8 bases, with 8 bases between them. Per germline, CDR1 MNHNY and CDR2 SVGAGI (reference sequence). This CDR3 reads CASSRGEPQHF. The DNA for the CDR3 is TGTGCCAGCAGCCGAGGGGAGCCCCAGCATTTT.

This sequence joins TRBV14 and TRBJ1-2; D gene uncertain. The V end was cut by 1 base, the J end by 5 bases, with 11 bases between. The length of the CDR3 is 14 residues. Germline V gives CDR1 SGHDN, CDR2 FVKESK. CDR3 loop: CASSQGIRKYGYTF. In DNA form, the CDR3 reads TGTGCCAGCAGCCAAGGGATCAGAAAATATGGCTACACCTTC.

This clone has a single count. The genes are TRBV5-1 and TRBJ2-5; D ambiguous. This CDR3 has 13 residues. Germline lookup yields CDR1 SGHRS and CDR2 YFSETQ. Trimming took 4 bases from V and 5 from J, leaving 12 bases between them. CDR3 sequence: CASSVEGLETQYF. The CDR3 DNA sequence: TGCGCCAGCAGCGTGGAAGGGCTGGAGACCCAGTACTTC. Combining the CDR3 with reference TRBV5-1 and TRBJ2-5 gives the whole variable domain KAGVTQTPRYLIKTRGQQVTLSCSPISGHRSVSWYQQTPGQGLQFLFEYFSETQRNKGNFPGRFSGRQFSNSRSEMNVSTLELGDSALYLCASSVEGLETQYFGPGTRLLVL.

The rearrangement joins TRBV2 to TRBJ1-2, with TRBD1 matching 9 bases. J gave up 7 bases and V 2 bases, and 2 bases lay outside the gene matches. Germline loops: CDR1 SNHLY, CDR2 FYNNEI. The CDR3 sequence is 13 residues long. CDR3 loop: CASSEIQGAGYTF. The CDR3 DNA sequence: TGTGCCAGCAGTGAAATACAGGGGGCTGGCTACACCTTC.

This chain links TRBV7-3 with TRBJ2-6; D gene ambiguous. Trimming left V 4 bases short and J 0 bases short, with 10 bases between. This CDR3 contains 16 residues. In germline, CDR1 is SGHTA, CDR2 FQGTGA. In DNA, the CDR3 is TGTGCCAGCAGCTCTCCACCTACCTCTGGGGCCAACGTCCTGACTTTC. It translates to CASSSPPTSGANVLTF.

The chain couples TRBV7-6 to TRBJ2-2; D call uncertain. Trimming took 5 bases from V and 6 from J, leaving 19 bases between them. CDR3 length: 16 amino acids. Germline V gene data show CDR1 as SGHVS and CDR2 as FNYEAQ. The chain's CDR3 is CASSGAAMSVPGELFF. In DNA form, the CDR3 reads TGTGCCAGCAGCGGCGCGGCCATGTCGGTCCCCGGGGAGCTGTTTTTT.

The rearrangement links TRBV19 to TRBJ2-2; 10 bases match TRBD2. Germline V lookup: CDR1 LNHDA, CDR2 SQIVND (reference sequence). Germline trimming cut 7 bases from V and 6 bases from J; bases unmatched to any gene: 5. The CDR3 runs to 14 residues. The CDR3 DNA reads TGTGCCAGTATTAGGCTAGCGGGGGCCGGGGAGCTGTTTTTT. This translates into CASIRLAGAGELFF.

The chain couples TRBV11-2 to TRBJ1-1; D is unresolved. This CDR3 has 13 residues. From germline, CDR1 is SGHAT and CDR2 FQNNGV. Deletions cut 1 base from V and 7 bases from J, with 10 bases between. CDR3 sequence: CASSLGSEREAFF. The CDR3 DNA is TGTGCCAGCAGCTTAGGGAGCGAACGTGAAGCTTTCTTT.

The rearrangement joins TRBV5-4 to TRBJ1-6, with TRBD1 matching 7 bases. CDR3 size: 16 residues. Trimming removed 0 bases from V and 10 bases from J; junction bases left unmatched: 10. Germline CDR1 reads SGHNT; CDR2 reads YYREEE (reference sequence). CDR3 sequence reads: CASSLAVEGAMSPLHF. CDR3 in DNA: TGTGCCAGCAGCTTGGCCGTCGAGGGGGCGATGTCACCCCTCCACTTT.